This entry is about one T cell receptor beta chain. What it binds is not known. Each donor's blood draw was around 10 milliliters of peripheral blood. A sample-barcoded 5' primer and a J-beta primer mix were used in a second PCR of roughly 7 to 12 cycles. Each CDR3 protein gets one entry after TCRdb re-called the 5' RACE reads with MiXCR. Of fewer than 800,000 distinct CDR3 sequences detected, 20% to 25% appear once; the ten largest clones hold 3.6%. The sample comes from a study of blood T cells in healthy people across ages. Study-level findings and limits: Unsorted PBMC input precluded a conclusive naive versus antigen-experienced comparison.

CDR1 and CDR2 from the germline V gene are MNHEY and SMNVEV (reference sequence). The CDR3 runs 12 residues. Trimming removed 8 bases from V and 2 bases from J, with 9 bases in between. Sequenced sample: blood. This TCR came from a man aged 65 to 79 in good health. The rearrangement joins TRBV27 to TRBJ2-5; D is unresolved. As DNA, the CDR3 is TGTGCCAGCTGGACGTATCAAGAGACCCAGTACTTC. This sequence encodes CASWTYQETQYF.